This T cell receptor (beta chain) was sequenced in a study of T cell responses to AZD1222 COVID-19 vaccine. Produced via immunoSEQ multiplex PCR; TCRdb's table is partial and in-frame only. The profile shows more than 100,000 clones, approximately 92% of them singletons. This CDR3 region has 13 residues. Germline V CDR1 and CDR2: SGHAT, FQNNGV. V trimming: 5 bases; J trimming: 10 bases; junction bases outside the gene matches: 10. The chain employs TRBV11-2 and TRBJ1-1, with 7 nucleotides matching TRBD1. The sample was peripheral blood, taken 28 days after the second AZD1222 dose. This TCR was sampled from an adult who received the AZD1222 COVID-19 vaccine. The CDR3, as DNA: TGTGCCAGCAGCATCGACAGGGCTGGTGTAGCTTTCTTT. This encodes CASSIDRAGVAFF.